This T cell receptor beta chain was captured in a study of T cells after yellow fever vaccination. Overall study: Preparation of fractions with low cell numbers was performed using SMART-Seq v4 Ultra Low Input. The study, taken as a whole, reports: Among all clonotypes, a small share was observed in both CD4 and CD8 compartments. Though it reached lower strength, the secondary response hit its peak faster, day 5 versus 15.

It was through 5'RACE template switching that TCR cDNA was made, with a universal primer site and UMIs added. TCRdb reanalysed the 5' RACE reads using MiXCR and keeps one entry per CDR3 protein. The table includes about 340,000 distinct CDR3 sequences, 8.7% detected once. V lost 1 base, J lost 10 bases, and 11 bases lay in between. Germline lookup yields CDR1 SGHTA and CDR2 FQGNSA. CDR3 size: 13 residues. This clonotype was detected many times. The antigen is undetermined. The gene calls are TRBV7-2 and TRBJ1-5; D ambiguous. The sequenced sample was PBMCs, obtained on the day of the first yellow fever vaccination. The receptor's source is a man between 18 and 29 years old who received the YFV17D yellow fever vaccine. CDR3 in amino acids: CASSLDDIQPQHF. The DNA for the CDR3 is TGTGCCAGCAGCTTAGACGATATCCAACCCCAGCATTTT.